Detailed here is one TCR beta chain. Germline assignment: CDR1 SGHRS and CDR2 YFSETQ. CDR3 length: 16 amino acids. V was pared by 3 bases and J by 5 bases, with 7 bases of the junction left unmatched. The data belong to a study of blood T cell repertoires in COVID-19. Study-wide context: Sources were T cells, B-cell-depleted T cells, or PBMCs; the material itself was cDNA or gDNA.

Per the original methods: Nucleated cell number was recorded as an estimate derived from reference gene primer amplification. The assay was immunoSEQ multiplex PCR, and TCRdb's table has in-frame clones only and misses some. V and J calls plus clone size are reproduced from that table; the DNA served to infer D and trimming. Here the sample spans about 130,000 clones, 90% to 95% being singletons. One Seattle source followed patients from active infection through their disease course. Sample: peripheral blood. This TCR was recovered from a man in his forties or fifties with COVID-19, enrolled during active disease. The rearrangement uses TRBV5-1 and TRBJ2-7; TRBD2 aligns across 14 bases. This chain's CDR3 is CASSSGLAGELHEQYF. DNA of the CDR3: TGCGCCAGCAGCTCGGGACTAGCGGGAGAACTTCACGAGCAGTACTTC.